Described below is a single TCR beta chain sequence and its context. Its target is not known. The PCR ran on 60 Vbeta and 13 Jbeta primers. Clones were sequenced by immunoSEQ multiplex PCR, and TCRdb holds only the in-frame ones, with some missing. The sample shows 50,000 or so clones, around 82% of them seen only once. The sample belongs to a study of cytomegalovirus exposure and HLA in healthy donors. Whole-study results and caveats: A cluster of highly shared sequence variants was likely a sequencing artifact. A later analysis linked a missense DCLRE1C variant to TCR beta V- and J-gene trimming.

Unrecorded immune exposure was likely among donors, who were nominally healthy when sampled. This CDR3 comprises 16 residues. Germline CDR1 and CDR2: LNHNV and YYDKDF (reference sequence). The junction had 10 bases not matched to a gene; V was cut back by 0 bases and J by 5 bases. Sequenced: PBMCs. The receptor was derived from a boy under 18 in good health and CMV-seropositive. V gene TRBV15 combines with J gene TRBJ2-7, with 7 positions matching TRBD2. DNA of the CDR3: TGTGCCACCAGCAGAGAACCCCTGCGGGGGTTCGACGAGCAGTACTTC. Residues: CATSREPLRGFDEQYF.